The entry below gives a single TCR beta chain sequence along with its context. This receptor's antigen is unknown. Base-call qualities are not available, and no considerably larger clone is one nucleotide away. This sample stems from a study of CD8+ T cells in alopecia areata (dated by TCRdb to 2016 to 2019). For the study in its entirety: Treated patients were enrolled in an open-label pilot trial of oral tofacitinib at 5 to 10 mg twice daily for moderate-to-severe alopecia areata. High-throughput TCRbeta sequencing was used to examine T cell clonal expansion in alopecia areata in both the C3H/HeJ mouse model and human patients. Scalp clonality was compared across normal scalp (n=4), patchy alopecia areata scalp (n=8), and alopecia totalis/universalis scalp (n=8). Scalp tissue and sorted CD4+ and CD8+ peripheral blood T cells from patchy and totalis/universalis alopecia areata patients and from healthy controls were covered by human TCRbeta sequencing. Biopsies were taken from tofacitinib-treated patients at baseline and at 4 and 24 weeks of treatment, and a later scalp biopsy was taken in several of the tofacitinib-treated patients. immunoSEQ multiplex PCR using 35 Vbeta forward primers and 13 Jbeta reverse primers was used to amplify TCRbeta CDR3 regions. Patients received tofacitinib for 6 to 18 months and were then followed off drug for 6 months to check for delayed response and recurrence. RNA was extracted with the PAXgene miRNA kit for fixed scalp, the miRNeasy kit for PBMCs, and the RNeasy kit for mouse skin. The paper as a whole reports these results and caveats: TCR sequences shared between patients were less clear than in mice, possibly partly because of HLA diversity in the patient population. Resident alphabeta T cells in normal human skin are also sequenced, complicating scalp TCR repertoire analysis, unlike mouse skin dominated by gammadelta T cells. Compared with normal scalp, lesional scalp had higher clonality and more expanded CD8+ clones, particularly in alopecia totalis/universalis, a pattern that suggests antigenic drive.

The sample's time point label, decoded: baseline before oral tofacitinib. Lesional scalp punch biopsies and peripheral blood were collected from alopecia areata patients. PBMCs were isolated by density centrifugation and stained for CD3, CD4 and CD8, and CD4+ and CD8+ T cells were sorted on a FACSAria. Library prep was done by the immunoSEQ multiplex PCR assay. To provide template for TCR sequencing, every sample had RNA extracted and reverse transcribed into cDNA. SuperScript III was used to make first-strand cDNA, primed with a 2:1 mix of oligo-dT and random hexamers. A synthetic immune receptor repertoire was used to measure amplification bias, and any remaining bias was corrected computationally. Under the source paper's analysis protocol: After raw reads were preprocessed to remove errors, the CDR3 was defined following IMGT conventions as running from the conserved cysteine to phenylalanine. Clonality was calculated as 1 minus Shannon entropy normalized by log2 of the number of productive unique TCRs. Whether scalp clones were CD4 or CD8 was inferred by matching scalp TCRbeta sequences against CD4 and CD8 repertoires sorted from blood. In its TCRdb copy, this immuneACCESS table keeps in-frame sequences only and misses some clones. Where compared with another copy, unresolved V genes explain less than half of these, and the others have no known cause. V, J and clone size were drawn from that table, and D and trimming were deduced from the DNA. This sample holds some 240,000 clones; approximately 61% were observed only once. The ten largest clonotypes hold 0.4% to 0.55% of the sample.

CDR1 LGHNA and CDR2 YNFKEQ are derived from the germline V gene. The CDR3 runs 15 amino acids, cysteine and phenylalanine included. Only CDR3 DNA remains: 45 bases, in frame from the first base. Trimming takes 1 base from V and 2 bases from J, and the germline ends sit 12 bases apart. The TCR was taken from a human donor with alopecia areata. The chain couples TRBV4-2 to TRBJ2-7; the D gene cannot be named for sure. The sample in question was CD4+ T cells sorted from blood, obtained at week 0. The DNA reads as follows: TGTGCCAGCAGCCAAGGCTCTAAGGGTGCCTACGAGCAGTACTTC. This is translated as CASSQGSKGAYEQYF.